A single sample gave rise to the 2 T cell receptor beta chains below, sequenced in a study of cytomegalovirus exposure and HLA in healthy donors. The PCR contained 60 Vbeta and 13 Jbeta primers. The protocol was immunoSEQ multiplex PCR, while the TCRdb copy is restricted to in-frame clones and leaves out a portion. The profile shows roughly 97,000 clones, roughly four fifths of them singletons. Sequences were obtained from PBMCs. All receptors come from a man aged 40-49 years in good health and CMV-seropositive.

This clone was detected only once. V is TRBV10-3 and J is TRBJ1-2; maybe TRBD1 (5 bases). Germline-derived CDR1 and CDR2 are ENHRY and SYGVKD. V dropped 6 bases and J dropped 4 bases, with 24 bases sitting between them. The CDR3 extends over 17 amino acids. In nucleotides, the CDR3 is TGTGCCATCAGGCAAGGGGACGGGGAGGTTTCCCTCTATGGCTACACCTTC. Protein sequence: CAIRQGDGEVSLYGYTF.

This clone appeared a few times. The chain combines TRBV5-1 with TRBJ2-3, with 15 bases fitting TRBD2. CDR1 is SGHRS and CDR2 is YFSETQ in the germline V gene. Trimming at V came to 4 bases and at J to 3 bases, leaving 6 bases not matched to a gene. The CDR3 covers 17 residues. As DNA, the CDR3 is TGCGCCAGCAGCCCCGGACTAGCGGGAGGGCCGACAGATACGCAGTATTTT. This translates into CASSPGLAGGPTDTQYF.